This T cell receptor beta chain emerged from a study of T cells after posttransplantation cyclophosphamide. Germline CDR1 KGHSH, CDR2 LQKENI. This CDR3 is 19 amino acids long. V lost 1 base, J lost 4 bases, and 15 bases stayed unmatched. TCRdb keeps only in-frame clones here, not all; method: immunoSEQ multiplex PCR. This sample carries about 34,000 clones, none of them present only once. This clone was seen more than once but under ten times. V gene TRBV18 combines with J gene TRBJ2-2; 7 bases are shared with TRBD1. The sequenced material came from PBMCs. This receptor was obtained from a woman between 50 and 59 years old in good health and a related stem cell transplant donor. The chain's CDR3 is CASSPLDQAQGVGTGELFF. The CDR3, as DNA: TGTGCCAGCTCACCACTCGACCAGGCCCAGGGGGTCGGCACCGGGGAGCTGTTTTTT. Full variable domain (outside the CDR3, taken from reference TRBV18 and TRBJ2-2): NAGVMQNPRHLVRRRGQEARLRCSPMKGHSHVYWYRQLPEEGLKFMVYLQKENIIDESGMPKERFSAEFPKEGPSILRIQQVVRGDSAAYFCASSPLDQAQGVGTGELFFGEGSRLTVL.